The following is a T cell receptor (beta chain) sequence with its context. The antigen is not known. These data belong to a study of a mutant IDH1 vaccine in newly diagnosed glioma. The wider study: Vaccination was launched 4-6 weeks after radiotherapy alone, or with temozolomide cycles. Patients previously underwent radiotherapy, temozolomide, or both, and most underwent both.

As for time point: week 47, end of study. All doses held 300 ug of mutant IDH1 20-mer peptide, with topical imiquimod. Trimming cost V 2 bases and J 5 bases, with 6 bases left between them. This CDR3 spans 12 amino acids. Germline V gene data show CDR1 as SGHVS and CDR2 as FQNEAQ. Data came from immunoSEQ multiplex PCR; TCRdb stores just in-frame clones and leaves some out. The sample lists more than 30,000 clones, 80% to 95% occurring once. The sequencing used PBMCs, collected from a glioma patient whose treatment included an IDH1 peptide vaccine. The receptor was isolated from a middle-aged woman with glioma. This rearrangement joins TRBV7-8 to TRBJ2-5, with no clear D. The CDR3 sequence: CASSLPTETQYF. As DNA, the CDR3 is TGTGCCAGCAGCTTACCTACTGAGACCCAGTACTTC.